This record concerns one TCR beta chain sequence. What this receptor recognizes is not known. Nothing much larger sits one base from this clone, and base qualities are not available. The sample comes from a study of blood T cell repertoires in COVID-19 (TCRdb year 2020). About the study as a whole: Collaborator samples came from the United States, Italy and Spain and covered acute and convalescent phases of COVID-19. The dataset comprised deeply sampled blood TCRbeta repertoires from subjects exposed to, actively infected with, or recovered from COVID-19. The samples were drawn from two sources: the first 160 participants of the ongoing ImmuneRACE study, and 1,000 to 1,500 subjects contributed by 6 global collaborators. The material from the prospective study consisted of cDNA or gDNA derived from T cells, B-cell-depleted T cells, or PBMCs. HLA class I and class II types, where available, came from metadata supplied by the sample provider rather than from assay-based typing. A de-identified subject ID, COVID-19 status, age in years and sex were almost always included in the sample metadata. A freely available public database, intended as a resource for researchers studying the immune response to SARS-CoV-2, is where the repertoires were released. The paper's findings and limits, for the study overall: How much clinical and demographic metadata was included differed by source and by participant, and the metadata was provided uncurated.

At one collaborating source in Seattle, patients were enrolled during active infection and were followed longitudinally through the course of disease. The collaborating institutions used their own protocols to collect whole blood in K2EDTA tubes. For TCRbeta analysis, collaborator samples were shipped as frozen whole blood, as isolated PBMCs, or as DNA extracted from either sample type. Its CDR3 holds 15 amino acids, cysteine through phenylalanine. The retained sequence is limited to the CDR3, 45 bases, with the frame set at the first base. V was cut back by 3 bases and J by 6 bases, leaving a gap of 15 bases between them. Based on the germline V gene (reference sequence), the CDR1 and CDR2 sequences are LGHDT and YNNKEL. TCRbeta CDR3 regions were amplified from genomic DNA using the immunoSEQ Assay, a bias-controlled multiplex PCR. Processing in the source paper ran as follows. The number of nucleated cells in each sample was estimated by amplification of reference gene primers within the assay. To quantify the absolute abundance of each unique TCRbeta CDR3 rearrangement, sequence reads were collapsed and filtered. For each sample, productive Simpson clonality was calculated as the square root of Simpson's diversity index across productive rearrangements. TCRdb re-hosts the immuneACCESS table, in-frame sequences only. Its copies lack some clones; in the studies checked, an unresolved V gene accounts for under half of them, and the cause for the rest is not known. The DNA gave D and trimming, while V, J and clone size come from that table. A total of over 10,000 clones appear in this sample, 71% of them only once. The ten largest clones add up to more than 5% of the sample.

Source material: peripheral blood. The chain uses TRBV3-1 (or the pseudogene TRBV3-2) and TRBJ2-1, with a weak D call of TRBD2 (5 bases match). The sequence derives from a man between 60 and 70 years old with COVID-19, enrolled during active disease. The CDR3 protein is CASSQDRRSGNEQFF. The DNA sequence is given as TGTGCCAGCAGCCAGGATCGGAGGTCGGGCAATGAGCAGTTCTTC.